These 6 T cell receptor beta chains were sequenced from one sample in a study of T cells after yellow fever vaccination. TCRdb analysed the 5' RACE reads with MiXCR anew, one entry per CDR3 protein. Among 300,000 or so distinct CDR3 sequences listed, around 8.1% were seen once. This material consisted of PBMCs, taken about 41 days after the first yellow fever vaccination. The receptors stem from a young man who received the YFV17D yellow fever vaccine.

The V gene is TRBV7-3, the J gene TRBJ1-1, with D hard to call. In germline, CDR1 is SGHTA, CDR2 FQGTGA. Trimming removed 2 bases at V and 2 bases at J, with 6 bases between. CDR3 length: 13 residues. CDR3 nucleotides: TGTGCCAGCAGCTTACACATAAACACTGAAGCTTTCTTT. This gives the protein CASSLHINTEAFF. Drawing the rest from reference TRBV7-3 and TRBJ1-1, the complete variable domain is GAGVSQTPSNKVTEKGKYVELRCDPISGHTALYWYRQSLGQGPEFLIYFQGTGAADDSGLPNDRFFAVRPEGSVSTLKIQRTERGDSAVYLCASSLHINTEAFFGQGTRLTVV.

The chain is built from TRBV29-1 and TRBJ2-3; weak D call: TRBD1 (5 bases). CDR3 size: 13 residues. V lost 8 bases to trimming and J lost 2 bases, with 14 bases between them. Germline CDR1 SQVTM, CDR2 ANQGSEA. The CDR3 is CSTVTATTDTQYF. The CDR3, as DNA: TGCAGCACAGTGACAGCAACCACAGATACGCAGTATTTT.

This rearrangement joins TRBV7-9 to TRBJ1-1; D unclear. The CDR3 totals 12 residues. Germline V gives CDR1 SEHNR, CDR2 FQNEAQ (reference sequence). V lost 3 bases and J lost 3, with 5 bases in between. Here the CDR3 DNA reads TGTGCCAGCAGCTTGCTGGACACTGAAGCTTTCTTT. This gives the protein CASSLLDTEAFF.

The genes are TRBV10-3 and TRBJ2-2; 9 nucleotides agree with TRBD1. This CDR3 spans 16 amino acids. V dropped 4 bases and J dropped 0; count of bases not matched to a gene: 3. CDR1 and CDR2 from the germline V gene are ENHRY and SYGVKD. The CDR3 is CAISGRTGANTGELFF. The CDR3 nucleotides read TGTGCCATCAGTGGGAGGACAGGGGCGAACACCGGGGAGCTGTTTTTT.

The chain carries TRBV9 and TRBJ2-1; D is unresolved. V lost 3 bases and J 0 bases, leaving 16 bases between the germline ends. Germline V gene lookup returns CDR1 SGDLS and CDR2 YYNGEE. CDR3 length: 17 residues. The CDR3 DNA follows: TGTGCCAGCAGCGGGGGATGGGGATCAAGCTCCTACAATGAGCAGTTCTTC. Translated, it gives CASSGGWGSSSYNEQFF.

This rearrangement joins TRBV5-1 to TRBJ1-2; no firm D call. The CDR3 loop spans 14 amino acids. Trimming left V 0 bases short and J 4 bases short, with 10 bases between. Germline-derived CDR1 and CDR2 are SGHRS and YFSETQ. Written as DNA, the CDR3 is TGCGCCAGCAGCTTGGATGAGGGTGGCTATGGCTACACCTTC. Translation gives CASSLDEGGYGYTF.